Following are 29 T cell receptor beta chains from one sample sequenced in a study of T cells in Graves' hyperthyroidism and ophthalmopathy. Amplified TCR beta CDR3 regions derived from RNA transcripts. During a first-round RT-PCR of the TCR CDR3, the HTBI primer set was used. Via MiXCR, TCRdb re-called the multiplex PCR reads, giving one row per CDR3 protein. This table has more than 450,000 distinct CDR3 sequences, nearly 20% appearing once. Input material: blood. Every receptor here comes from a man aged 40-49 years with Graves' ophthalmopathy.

DNA for the CDR3: TGTGCCAGCACCACAGGGGGGGAGGGGCAGTACTTC. Translation: CASTTGGEGQYF. The chain uses TRBV25-1 and TRBJ2-7; D may be TRBD1 (8 bases). This CDR3 has 12 amino acids. Germline lookup yields CDR1 MGHDK and CDR2 SYGVNS. V was pared by 7 bases and J by 9 bases, with 16 bases between.

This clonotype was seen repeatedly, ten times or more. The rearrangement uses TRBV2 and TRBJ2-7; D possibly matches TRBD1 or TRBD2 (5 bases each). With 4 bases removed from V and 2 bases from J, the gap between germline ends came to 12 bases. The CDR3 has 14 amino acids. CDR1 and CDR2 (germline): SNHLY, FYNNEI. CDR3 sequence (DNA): TGTGCCAGCAGTGTCAACAGAGGGGCCTACGAGCAGTACTTC. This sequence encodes CASSVNRGAYEQYF.

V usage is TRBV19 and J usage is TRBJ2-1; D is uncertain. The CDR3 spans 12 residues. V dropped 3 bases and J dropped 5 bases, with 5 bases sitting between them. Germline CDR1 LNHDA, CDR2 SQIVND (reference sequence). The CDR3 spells CASSIWDNEQFF. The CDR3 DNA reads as TGTGCCAGTAGTATCTGGGACAATGAGCAGTTCTTC.

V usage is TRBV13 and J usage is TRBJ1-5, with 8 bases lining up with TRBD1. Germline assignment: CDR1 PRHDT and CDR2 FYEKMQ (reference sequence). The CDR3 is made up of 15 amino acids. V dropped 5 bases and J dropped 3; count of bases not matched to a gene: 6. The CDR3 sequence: CASSQGQGPNQPQHF. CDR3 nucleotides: TGTGCCAGCAGCCAAGGACAGGGCCCCAATCAGCCCCAGCATTTT.

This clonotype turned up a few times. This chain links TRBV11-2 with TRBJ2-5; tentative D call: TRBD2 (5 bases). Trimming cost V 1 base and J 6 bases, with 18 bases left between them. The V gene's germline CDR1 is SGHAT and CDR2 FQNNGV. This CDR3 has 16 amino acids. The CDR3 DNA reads TGTGCCAGCAGCTTAGGGGCGCACGGGAACTCTCAGACCCAGTACTTC. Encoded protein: CASSLGAHGNSQTQYF.

CDR3 DNA sequence: TGTGCCAGCAGTGAACTCTCTAGCGGGGATACAGATACGCAGTATTTT. The encoded protein is CASSELSSGDTDTQYF. The chain employs TRBV2 and TRBJ2-3, with 9 positions matching TRBD2. V was pared by 2 bases and J by 3 bases, with 6 bases of the junction left unmatched. Germline assignment: CDR1 SNHLY and CDR2 FYNNEI. This CDR3 has 16 amino acids. The variable domain in full, completed from reference TRBV2 and TRBJ2-3, reads EPEVTQTPSHQVTQMGQEVILRCVPISNHLYFYWYRQILGQKVEFLVSFYNNEISEKSEIFDDQFSVERPDGSNFTLKIRSTKLEDSAMYFCASSELSSGDTDTQYFGPGTRLTVL.

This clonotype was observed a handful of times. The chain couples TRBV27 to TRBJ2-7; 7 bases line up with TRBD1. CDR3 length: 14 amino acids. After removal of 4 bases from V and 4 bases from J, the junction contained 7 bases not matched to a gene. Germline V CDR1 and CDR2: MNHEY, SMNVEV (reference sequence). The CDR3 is CASSSRDRMYEQYF. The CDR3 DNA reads TGTGCCAGCAGTTCCCGGGACAGAATGTACGAGCAGTACTTC.

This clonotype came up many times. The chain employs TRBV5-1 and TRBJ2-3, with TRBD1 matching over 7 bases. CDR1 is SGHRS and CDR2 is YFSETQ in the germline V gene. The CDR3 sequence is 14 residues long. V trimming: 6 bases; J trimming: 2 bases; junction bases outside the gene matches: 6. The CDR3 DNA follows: TGCGCCAGCAACCGGGACAGCCACACAGATACGCAGTATTTT. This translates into CASNRDSHTDTQYF.

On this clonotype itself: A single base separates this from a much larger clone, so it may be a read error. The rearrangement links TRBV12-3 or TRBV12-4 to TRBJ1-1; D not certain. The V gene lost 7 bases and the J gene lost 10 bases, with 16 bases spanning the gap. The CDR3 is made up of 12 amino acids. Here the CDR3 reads CASTSPPEGAFF. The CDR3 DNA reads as TGTGCCAGCACCTCACCCCCAGAGGGAGCTTTCTTT.

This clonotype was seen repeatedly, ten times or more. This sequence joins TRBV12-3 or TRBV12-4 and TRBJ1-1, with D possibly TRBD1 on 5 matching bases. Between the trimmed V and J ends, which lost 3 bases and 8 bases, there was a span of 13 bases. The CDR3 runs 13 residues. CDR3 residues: CASSLGSWTEAFF. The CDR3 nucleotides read TGTGCCAGCAGTTTGGGTTCCTGGACAGAAGCTTTCTTT.

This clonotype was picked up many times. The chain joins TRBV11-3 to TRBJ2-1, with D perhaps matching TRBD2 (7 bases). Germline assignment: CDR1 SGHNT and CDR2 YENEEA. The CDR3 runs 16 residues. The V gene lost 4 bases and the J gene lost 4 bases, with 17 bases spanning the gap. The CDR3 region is CASSSVEGGGYNEQFF. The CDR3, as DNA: TGTGCCAGCAGCTCCGTTGAAGGGGGGGGGTACAATGAGCAGTTCTTC.

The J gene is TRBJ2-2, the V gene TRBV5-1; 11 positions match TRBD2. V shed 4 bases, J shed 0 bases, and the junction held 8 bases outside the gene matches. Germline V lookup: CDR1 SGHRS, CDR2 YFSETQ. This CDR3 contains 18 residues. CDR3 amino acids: CASSPRASGGTNTGELFF. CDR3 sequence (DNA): TGCGCCAGCAGCCCGAGGGCTAGCGGGGGGACGAACACCGGGGAGCTGTTTTTT. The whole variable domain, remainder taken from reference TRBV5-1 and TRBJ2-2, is KAGVTQTPRYLIKTRGQQVTLSCSPISGHRSVSWYQQTPGQGLQFLFEYFSETQRNKGNFPGRFSGRQFSNSRSEMNVSTLELGDSALYLCASSPRASGGTNTGELFFGEGSRLTVL.

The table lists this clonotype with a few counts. CDR3 loop: CASSTDLNEKLFF. CDR3 coding DNA: TGCGCCAGCAGCACGGACCTGAATGAAAAACTGTTTTTT. The V call is TRBV5-1, the J call TRBJ1-4, with D hard to call. Germline V gene data show CDR1 as SGHRS and CDR2 as YFSETQ. This CDR3 is 13 amino acids long. V was trimmed by 4 bases and J by 5 bases, leaving 9 bases between them.

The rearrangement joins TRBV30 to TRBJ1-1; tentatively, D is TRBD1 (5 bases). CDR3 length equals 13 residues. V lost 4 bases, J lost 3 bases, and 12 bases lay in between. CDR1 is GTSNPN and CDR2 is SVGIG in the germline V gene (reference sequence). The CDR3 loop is CAWNRGLDTEAFF. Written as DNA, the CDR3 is TGTGCCTGGAATAGGGGCTTGGACACTGAAGCTTTCTTT.

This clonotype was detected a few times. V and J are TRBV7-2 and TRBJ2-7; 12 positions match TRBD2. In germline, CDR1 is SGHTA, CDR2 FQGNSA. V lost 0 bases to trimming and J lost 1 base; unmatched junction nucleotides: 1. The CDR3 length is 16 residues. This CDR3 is CASSLATSGRSYEQYF. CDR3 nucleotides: TGTGCCAGCAGCTTAGCGACTAGCGGGAGATCCTACGAGCAGTACTTC. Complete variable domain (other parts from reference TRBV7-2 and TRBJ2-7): GAGVSQSPSNKVTEKGKDVELRCDPISGHTALYWYRQSLGQGLEFLIYFQGNSAPDKSGLPSDRFSAERTGGSVSTLTIQRTQQEDSAVYLCASSLATSGRSYEQYFGPGTRLTVT.

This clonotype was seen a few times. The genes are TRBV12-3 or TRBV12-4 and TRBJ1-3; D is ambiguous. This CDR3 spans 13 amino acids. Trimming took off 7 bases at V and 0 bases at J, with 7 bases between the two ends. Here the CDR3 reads CASKVDSGNTIYF. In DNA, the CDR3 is TGTGCCAGCAAGGTCGACTCTGGAAACACCATATATTTT.

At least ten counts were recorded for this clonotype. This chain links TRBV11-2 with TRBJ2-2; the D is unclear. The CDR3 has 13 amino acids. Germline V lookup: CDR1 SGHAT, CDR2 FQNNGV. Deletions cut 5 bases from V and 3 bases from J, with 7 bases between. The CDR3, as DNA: TGTGCCAGCAGCCCGCTAGACACCGGGGAGCTGTTTTTT. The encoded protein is CASSPLDTGELFF.

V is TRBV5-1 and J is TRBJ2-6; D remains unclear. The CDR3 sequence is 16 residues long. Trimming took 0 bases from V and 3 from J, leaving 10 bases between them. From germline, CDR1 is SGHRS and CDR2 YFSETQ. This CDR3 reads CASSLAGDIGANVLTF. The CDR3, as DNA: TGCGCCAGCAGCTTGGCCGGAGACATTGGGGCCAACGTCCTGACTTTC.

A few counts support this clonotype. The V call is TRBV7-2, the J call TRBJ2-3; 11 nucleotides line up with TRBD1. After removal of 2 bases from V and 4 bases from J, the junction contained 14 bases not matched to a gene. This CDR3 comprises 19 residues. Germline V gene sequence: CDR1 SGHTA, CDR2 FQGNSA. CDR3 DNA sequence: TGTGCCAGCAGCTTAAGGGCTTTCCGGACAGGGGGCGGGGCAGATACGCAGTATTTT. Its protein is CASSLRAFRTGGGADTQYF.

This CDR3 is CASSLPRGGAGELFF. DNA for the CDR3: TGTGCCAGCAGCCTACCAAGAGGGGGGGCCGGGGAGCTGTTTTTT. V and J are TRBV9 and TRBJ2-2, with D perhaps matching TRBD2 (7 bases). The CDR3 totals 15 residues. Per the germline V gene, CDR1 is SGDLS and CDR2 is YYNGEE. Trimming shortened V by 4 bases and J by 6 bases, and 16 bases separated the two germline ends.

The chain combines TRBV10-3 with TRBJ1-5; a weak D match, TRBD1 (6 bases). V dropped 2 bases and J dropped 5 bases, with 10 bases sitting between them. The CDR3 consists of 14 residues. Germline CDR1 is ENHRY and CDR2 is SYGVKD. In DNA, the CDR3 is TGTGCCATCAGTGAGGACAGGATTTATCAGCCCCAGCATTTT. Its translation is CAISEDRIYQPQHF.

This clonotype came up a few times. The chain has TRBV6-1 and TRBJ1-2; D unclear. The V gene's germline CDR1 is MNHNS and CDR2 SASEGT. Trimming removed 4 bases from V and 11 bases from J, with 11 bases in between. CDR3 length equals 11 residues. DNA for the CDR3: TGTGCCAGCAGTGCTCAAAAGGAATACACCTTC. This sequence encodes CASSAQKEYTF.

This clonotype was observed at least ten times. The CDR3 loop is CASSFGGANTDTQYF. DNA for the CDR3: TGTGCCAGCAGTTTCGGAGGTGCGAACACAGATACGCAGTATTTT. This chain connects TRBV12-3 or TRBV12-4 to TRBJ2-3; TRBD2 might be the D (5 bases). V gave up 3 bases and J gave up 2 bases, with 12 bases separating them. The length of the CDR3 is 15 residues.

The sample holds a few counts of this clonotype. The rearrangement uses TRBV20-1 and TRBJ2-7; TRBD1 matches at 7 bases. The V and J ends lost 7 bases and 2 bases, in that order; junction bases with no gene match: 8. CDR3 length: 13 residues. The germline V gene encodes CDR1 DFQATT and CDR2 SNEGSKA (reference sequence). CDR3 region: CSVTLTGTYEQYF. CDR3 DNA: TGCAGTGTCACACTGACAGGGACCTACGAGCAGTACTTC.

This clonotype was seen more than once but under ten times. The CDR3 DNA reads TGTGCCAGCACAGGCAGCAACACTGAAGCTTTCTTT. It translates to CASTGSNTEAFF. The J gene is TRBJ1-1, the V gene TRBV12-3 or TRBV12-4; D gene ambiguous. The CDR3 length is 12 residues. Trimming left V 7 bases short and J 2 bases short, with 8 bases between.

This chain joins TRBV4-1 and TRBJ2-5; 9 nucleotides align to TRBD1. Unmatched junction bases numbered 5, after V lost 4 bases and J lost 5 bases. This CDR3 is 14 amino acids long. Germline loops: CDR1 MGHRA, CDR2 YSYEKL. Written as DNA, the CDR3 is TGCGCCAGCAGCCCACAGGGGGCGAAGGAGACCCAGTACTTC. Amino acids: CASSPQGAKETQYF.

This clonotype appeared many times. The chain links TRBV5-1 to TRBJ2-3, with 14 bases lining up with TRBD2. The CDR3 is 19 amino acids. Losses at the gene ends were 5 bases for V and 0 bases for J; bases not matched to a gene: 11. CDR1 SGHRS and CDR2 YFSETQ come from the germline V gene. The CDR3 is CASSSGLAGGSTSTDTQYF. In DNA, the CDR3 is TGCGCCAGCAGTTCCGGACTAGCGGGGGGTTCAACTAGCACAGATACGCAGTATTTT.

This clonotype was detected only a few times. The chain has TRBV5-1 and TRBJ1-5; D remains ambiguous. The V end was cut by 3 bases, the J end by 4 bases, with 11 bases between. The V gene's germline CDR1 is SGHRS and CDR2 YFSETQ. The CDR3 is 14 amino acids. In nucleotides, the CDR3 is TGCGCCAGCAGCTCGACACCCGGGAATCAGCCCCAGCATTTT. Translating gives CASSSTPGNQPQHF.

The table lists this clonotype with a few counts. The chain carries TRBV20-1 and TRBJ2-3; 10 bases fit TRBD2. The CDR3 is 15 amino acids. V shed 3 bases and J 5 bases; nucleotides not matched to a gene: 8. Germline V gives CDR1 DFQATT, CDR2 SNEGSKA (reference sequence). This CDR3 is CSASLLAGVGDTQYF. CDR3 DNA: TGCAGTGCTAGTCTGCTAGCGGGAGTCGGAGATACGCAGTATTTT.